This paragraph covers one T cell receptor (beta chain) sequence. This clone showed up just a few times. Its antigen specificity is not known. No base qualities exist here, and no much larger clone lies one base off it. The time point label, read with the paper, signifies: progressive disease on ibrutinib. For TCR beta library preparation, approximately 2 micrograms of genomic DNA was extracted from cryopreserved PBMCs. High-throughput TCR beta sequencing was performed on longitudinal blood samples from CLL patients receiving ibrutinib monotherapy. The patients took part in an open-label, single-center phase 2 trial of ibrutinib monotherapy. On a MiSeq, deep resolution sequencing aimed for a depth between 1 in 1 million and 1 in 200,000 T cells, with each clonotype covered around 10x on average. TCR beta libraries were generated with the immunoSEQ hsTCRB Kit. As for the original processing: Data were analyzed with ImmunoSEQ Data Assistant and ImmunoSEQ Analyzer, with V, D and J genes assigned per IMGT definitions. Clonality, with values ranging from 0 to 1, was calculated as one minus the normalized Shannon entropy of productive rearrangement frequencies. Public clonotype analysis was restricted to overrepresented clonotypes comprising at least 0.05% of each patient's repertoire. Approximately 13 age-matched healthy donor repertoires from immuneACCESS served as clonality controls. Drawn from immuneACCESS, this table holds only the in-frame rearrangements with V and J called that TCRdb kept. Clones are partly lost; checked studies trace under half to an unresolved V gene and leave the rest unexplained. V, J and clone size derive from that table, while D and trimming were established from the DNA sequence. The table for this sample lists 250,000 to 350,000 clones; 76% of them were counted only once. The ten most abundant clones make up around 6% of the sample.

Its CDR3 holds 12 amino acids, cysteine through phenylalanine. CDR3 DNA is the only sequence kept; it has 36 bases, read in frame from the first base. The V end loses 8 bases and the J end loses 5 bases, and a stretch of 13 bases separates them. Per the germline V gene, WSHSY is the CDR1 and SAAADI is the CDR2. This entry belongs to a study of cytotoxic CD8 clonotypes in ibrutinib-treated CLL (dated by TCRdb to 2020 to 2022). At the level of the whole study: The cohort included roughly 15 treatment-naive and ten to eleven relapsed/refractory patients; some 18 were IGHV unmutated. Partial responses were observed in approximately 24 patients and complete responses in 2; after a median follow-up of 68 months, remission was maintained in approximately 14 patients and progression was observed in approximately 12. Samples at response were collected after a median of 12 months of treatment, with a range of about 6 to 36 months. An average of 255,043 productive templates and roughly 94,000 productive rearrangements was obtained per sample. Longitudinal samples were available for about 30% of the roughly 86 trial participants. Cryopreserved peripheral blood mononuclear cells were obtained before treatment, at response, and at either sustained remission or disease progression. All remission and progressive disease samples were collected while patients were still receiving ibrutinib.

Broader findings and caveats from the paper: Sustained-remission and progressing patients did not have matched sampling times, and lymph node repertoires were not examined. Public clonotypes were rare and either shrank or stayed stable during treatment, and the rise in clonality at ibrutinib response reflected expansion of private clonotypes. At ibrutinib response clonality went up, during sustained remission it held steady, and at progression it dropped back toward baseline. At baseline, clonality was higher than in age-matched healthy donors and showed a strong correlation with circulating CD8+ T-cell counts.

The chain couples TRBV10-2 to TRBJ2-7; there is no confident call for the D gene. The sample in question was PBMCs, obtained at disease progression, from a patient treated with ibrutinib. The source of this sequence is a human donor with chronic lymphocytic leukemia. Here the CDR3 is given as CASLATPNEQYF. The DNA reads as follows: TGCGCCAGCTTGGCCACCCCCAACGAGCAGTACTTC.